The clone carrying this T cell receptor beta chain occurred many times. What it recognizes is unknown. The data belong to a study of Graves' ophthalmopathy and Graves' hyperthyroidism. Looking at the study overall: Before any treatment was given, at initial diagnosis, peripheral blood was collected. Study-wide results and limits: It was with 70.59% sensitivity and almost 75% specificity that the model predicted ophthalmopathy progression.

RNA transcripts were the source from which TCR beta CDR3 regions were amplified. An opening RT-PCR round employed HTBI primers and preceded a second-round multiplex PCR. TCRdb fed the multiplex PCR reads into MiXCR, producing one record per CDR3 protein. Among approximately 480,000 distinct CDR3 sequences listed, around 15% were seen once. As the starting material, roughly 9.8 ml of fresh peripheral blood yielded the PBMCs. Germline-derived CDR1 and CDR2 are MNHNS and SASEGT. J gave up 1 base and V 5 bases, and 5 bases lay outside the gene matches. The CDR3 runs 15 residues. The TCR comes from a woman aged 25 to 39 with Graves' ophthalmopathy. Material: blood. The chain carries TRBV6-1 and TRBJ1-2, with 9 nucleotides matching TRBD1. In DNA form, the CDR3 reads TGTGCCAGCAGTAATCCGGGACAGGGTAACTATGGCTACACCTTC. Its protein is CASSNPGQGNYGYTF.